The sequence of this T cell receptor (beta chain) was determined in a study of cytomegalovirus exposure and HLA in healthy donors (dated by TCRdb to between 2016 and 2019). With respect to the entire study: In an earlier analysis of several hundred of the donors, 250 to 350 Gb of sequence data and about 110 million unique TCR beta sequences from about 180 million T cells were reported. Around 320 gigabases of sequencing data and some 85 million unique TCR sequences were included in an early release covering around 650 HLA-typed donors. Of the approximately 400 genotyped donors, 75% to 85% were placed in the genetic ancestry cluster associated with self-reported Caucasian donors. The study aimed to test whether signatures of past pathogen exposure could be identified by cataloging public T cell receptors. The study profiled the T cell repertoires of about 720 subjects by immunosequencing and related them to cytomegalovirus serostatus. Besides the first cohort of roughly 660 subjects, a separate validation cohort made up of 120 different subjects was used. To predict cytomegalovirus infection status, the study combined high-throughput TCR immunosequencing, statistical association of individual TCRs with disease status, and machine learning. In a later analysis, previously published TCR beta repertoires from several hundred donors were re-analyzed and high-resolution HLA genotyping was added so that TCR occurrence patterns could be studied. Rather than using new phenotypic data, the later analysis identified candidate immune exposures from TCR beta sequences and from how often those sequences occurred across donors. An earlier analysis of 587 of the donors used high-throughput TCR beta sequencing to judge whether each TCR beta V gene segment behaved as functional or pseudogenic. Donor age, sex, ethnicity and CMV serostatus were compiled together with the repertoire data. In a later genetic analysis, genome-wide SNP genotypes for about 55% of the roughly 670 donors were used, and that subset was treated as a discovery cohort. All discovery cohort repertoires had been generated on a single sequencing platform. HLA typing included class I and class II loci at four-digit resolution. Typing coverage differed by locus: A, B, C, DRB1 and DQB1 were typed in roughly 620-640 donors, DQA1 in 522, DPA1 in approximately 600, and DPB1 in 472. About five DR-DQ haplotypes were treated as single units for association and clustering because of strong linkage in the cohort. Across 398 genotyped donors of the cohort, an average of about 240,000 unique TCR beta nucleotide sequences per donor were sequenced, and 15% to 20% of those sequences were non-productive.

The cohort was made up of under 800 healthy bone marrow donors. At the time of sampling, every cohort member was nominally healthy, though immune exposures that went unrecorded were likely present. The donor was CMV seronegative and was included in the group of about 400 seronegative cohort members. Each donor provided a peripheral blood sample, and peripheral blood mononuclear cells were used for TCR beta sequencing. The Qiagen DNeasy Blood Extraction Kit was used to extract genomic DNA from the blood cell samples. Reading from cysteine to phenylalanine, the CDR3 counts 15 amino acids. The entry retains the CDR3 DNA only, 45 bases that are in frame from base 1. The germline V gene yields KGHSH for CDR1 and LQKENI for CDR2. Germline trimming amounts to 3 bases on V and 8 bases on J, with 7 as the count of junction bases outside the gene matches. Libraries were constructed by the immunoSEQ multiplex PCR assay. For the multiplex PCR, a mixture combining 60 forward primers for TCR Vbeta segments and 13 reverse primers for TCR Jbeta segments was used. The CDR3 region of rearranged TCR beta genes was amplified from genomic DNA with a multiplex PCR assay. The amplified TCR beta libraries were sequenced on the Illumina HiSeq System as 87-base-pair reads. The study's processing was this. A later analysis counted tens of millions of unique TCR beta chains across the 550 to 800 repertoires, and roughly 9.9 million of these chains were shared by at least two donors. Raw reads were error-corrected and collapsed into unique sequences by a nearest-neighbor algorithm in which closely related sequences were merged to remove PCR and sequencing errors. CDR3 sequences were aligned to IMGT reference sequences to assign V, D and J gene segments. Each retained sequence needed at least a six-nucleotide match to both a V gene segment and a J gene segment. A rearrangement was called productive if the CDR3 had no stop codons and remained in frame with V and J, and every other rearrangement was called non-productive. CDR3 was defined by IMGT convention, running from the second conserved V-encoded cysteine to the conserved J-encoded phenylalanine. In an earlier analysis of more than 550 of the donors, sequences lacking an unambiguous match to a single V gene segment were excluded. An earlier analysis of under 750 of the donors called V segments functional above 56.7% productive rearrangements and segregating when the between-donor standard deviation exceeded 5%. A statistical classification framework was built to diagnose cytomegalovirus status from the catalog of TCR beta chain sequences. A later analysis assigned V and J genes by comparing TCR nucleotide sequences with IMGT/GENE-DB human TR gene sequences. The TCRdist pipeline was used in a later analysis to assign CDR3 sequences and most-parsimonious VDJ recombination scenarios. In a later analysis, each TCR beta chain was defined by its CDR3 amino acid sequence together with its V-gene family, and reads without a unique V-gene family were excluded. In a later analysis, nearly 600 highly shared, low-generation-probability nucleotide sequences were removed to address suspected cross-contamination and a sequencing artifact. In a later analysis, a clonal expansion index for each public chain was calculated from normalized within-repertoire ranks of inferred template counts. A later analysis computed generation probabilities with a VDJ recombination model fitted to out-of-frame rearrangements, and checked the results against IGoR. In a later analysis, hypergeometric tests were used to score TCR-TCR, TCR-HLA and TCR-CMV co-occurrence, with a repertoire-size bias correction applied to TCR pairs. A later analysis estimated false discovery rates by permuting HLA or CMV assignments 20 times. A later analysis grouped co-occurring TCRs with DBSCAN, adding TCRdist sequence similarity when clustering within HLA-allele-positive subsets. Repertoires with fewer than 30,000 or more than 120,000 public chains, plus five repertoires with anomalous nucleotide sharing, were excluded from co-occurrence clustering. TCRdb holds this immuneACCESS table with in-frame rearrangements only. Some clones are missing; in checked studies, unresolved V genes explain under half, and the rest has no known cause. The DNA gave D and trimming, while V, J and clone size come from that table. This sample is represented by 190,000 or so clones; roughly 80% of them were singletons. 1.6% of the sample rests with the top ten.

Overall study outcomes, separate from this receptor: According to a later analysis, most CMV-associated TCR beta chains appeared to be HLA-restricted, and the HLA associations seemed to be driven largely by CMV exposure. The study gave a list of 150 to 200 TCR beta chains associated with cytomegalovirus. When HLA alleles, especially DR and DQ, strongly co-occurred, attributing TCR associations to individual alleles was difficult. An association between a missense DCLRE1C variant and V-gene and J-gene trimming of TCR beta chains was found in a later genetic analysis and replicated in an independent cohort. Because the 87-base-pair reads could not distinguish some IMGT-functional V segments, including TRBV6-2 and TRBV6-3, those segments were excluded. At a false discovery rate of 0.05, a later analysis linked under 20,000 TCR beta sequences to specific HLA alleles. Because counts were too low, about 15 rarely observed V segments, including chromosome 9 orphons, were left out of the earlier analysis of 587 of the donors. In both the original and validation cohorts, the classifier was reported to diagnose cytomegalovirus status with high specificity and sensitivity. In a later genetic analysis, fewer N-insertions in productive TCRs were reported among donors in an Asian-associated ancestry cluster than the roughly 700-donor mean. Across donors, most TCR sequences were observed very rarely, whereas some public TCRs were present in many individuals. The only immune exposure information available for the cohort was CMV serostatus. Linkage disequilibrium might explain the correlated functional status among segregating V segments, but an unknown experimental factor could not be ruled out. In this cohort, only TCR beta chains were sequenced, and detectable features were limited by the absence of alpha or paired-chain data. Sequencing depth was assumed to be roughly uniform across donors in the presence/absence analyses, though that assumption may not hold. HLA typing was unavailable for some donors at each locus, so association tests used only the typed subset. According to the authors, the approach could potentially be generalized to other disease states and immunological phenotypes. A further reported finding was that TCR beta sequences accurately predicted the HLA-A and HLA-B alleles for most subjects in the first cohort. A later analysis reported that several top co-occurrence clusters appeared linked to parvovirus B19, influenza, CMV and Epstein-Barr virus. A few of the identified cytomegalovirus-associated TCR beta chains were confirmed in vitro to be specific for cytomegalovirus antigens. Compared with equally common non-associated chains, HLA-associated TCR beta chains in a later analysis were more clonally expanded and had lower generation probabilities. A cluster of highly shared sequence variants was judged likely to be a technical artifact of the sequencing pipeline. In an earlier analysis of some 640 of the donors, most TCR beta V segments were observed in productive rearrangements about 87% or about 30% of the time, broadly matching IMGT annotations. A later analysis found that TCR association rates varied across HLA loci, with DRB1 alleles showing the most associated TCRs and HLA-C alleles the fewest.

Worth noting for this clone: Its binding antigen is unknown. There are no base qualities to consult, and no much larger clone falls within one base.

This sequence originates from a man aged 50-60 years in good health and CMV-seronegative. The specimen sequenced was PBMCs. This receptor chain uses TRBV18 and TRBJ2-1, and 10 bases in between align with TRBD1. In nucleotides, the sequence is TGTGCCAGCTCACCGGGACAGGGGAATAATGATGAGCAGTTCTTC. Translated, this gives CASSPGQGNNDEQFF.